This entry lists 7 T cell receptor beta chains sequenced from one sample in a study of CD8 T cells in Susac syndrome. When the RNA was reverse transcribed, random hexamers were used with an input of about 0.5 to 1 ug. TCRdb used MiXCR to reprocess the immunoSEQ multiplex PCR reads, holding one entry per CDR3 protein. The sample holds some 150,000 distinct CDR3 sequences, 85% to 95% seen once. The sequencing input was CD4+ T cells from PBMCs. All receptors come from a human donor with Susac syndrome.

This rearrangement joins TRBV29-1 to TRBJ2-5; 7 bases align to TRBD1. Germline V gene lookup returns CDR1 SQVTM and CDR2 ANQGSEA. This CDR3 is built from 14 residues. The V gene end was trimmed by 4 bases and the J gene end by 2 bases; junction bases not matched to a gene: 7. The CDR3 reads CSVGGRDRQETQYF. The CDR3 nucleotides are TGCAGCGTTGGGGGCCGGGACAGACAAGAGACCCAGTACTTC.

This clonotype was recorded once. The rearrangement uses TRBV27 and TRBJ1-6, with 11 bases matching TRBD1. This CDR3 contains 15 residues. J lost 14 bases, V lost 6 bases, and 12 bases had no gene match. Germline V gene data show CDR1 as MNHEY and CDR2 as SMNVEV (reference sequence). The CDR3: CASRPGTGGAKTLHF. Here the CDR3 DNA reads TGTGCCAGCAGACCCGGGACAGGGGGAGCCAAAACCCTCCACTTT.

This clonotype came up a few times. The chain combines TRBV7-2 with TRBJ2-7; weak D call: TRBD2 (5 bases). The CDR3 contains 11 residues. The V gene's germline CDR1 is SGHTA and CDR2 FQGNSA. V lost 6 bases and J lost 5, with 8 bases in between. The CDR3 DNA reads as TGTGCCAGCAGTTTGAGGGACGAGCAGTACTTC. This translates into CASSLRDEQYF.

The chain uses TRBV5-1 and TRBJ2-5; TRBD2 matches at 7 bases. This CDR3 region has 15 residues. Germline lookup yields CDR1 SGHRS and CDR2 YFSETQ. V shed 0 bases, J shed 5 bases, and the junction held 7 bases outside the gene matches. In nucleotides, the CDR3 is TGCGCCAGCAGCTTGGCCGTCCAGGGAGGGGAGACCCAGTACTTC. Its protein product is CASSLAVQGGETQYF.

The chain couples TRBV6-4 to TRBJ1-6; D is undetermined. There are 13 residues in the CDR3. V gave up 0 bases and J gave up 6 bases, with 3 bases separating them. Germline V gives CDR1 MRHNA, CDR2 SNTAGT. Here the CDR3 DNA reads TGTGCCAGCAGTGACTCTCGTAATTCACCCCTCCACTTT. Translation gives CASSDSRNSPLHF.

The gene calls are TRBV25-1 and TRBJ1-6; D is undetermined. This CDR3 is built from 13 residues. CDR1 MGHDK and CDR2 SYGVNS come from the germline V gene. V shed 9 bases and J shed 8 bases, with 14 bases lying between them. CDR3: CARKRPTDSPLHF. For the CDR3, the DNA is TGTGCCAGGAAAAGACCGACGGATTCACCCCTCCACTTT.

The V gene is TRBV11-2, the J gene TRBJ2-4; the match to TRBD1 covers 10 bases. CDR1 is SGHAT and CDR2 is FQNNGV in the germline V gene. Germline trimming cut 4 bases from V and 7 bases from J; bases unmatched to any gene: 7. The CDR3 is 15 amino acids. The CDR3 bases are TGTGCCAGCAGCTCCGTCGGGACAGGGGAGAACATTCAGTACTTC. This codes for CASSSVGTGENIQYF.